This T cell receptor beta chain was observed in a study of T cell responses to AZD1222 COVID-19 vaccine. Study conclusions and caveats: Baseline seropositivity characterized only a handful of AZD1222 recipients. Close to half of spike-specific TCRs reportedly recognize unmutated variant regions.

To note about this clone: Antigen: not known.

The CDR3 is made up of 15 amino acids. Germline assignment: CDR1 SGHKS and CDR2 YYEKEE (reference sequence). The V segment lost 4 bases and the J segment 10 bases; nucleotides outside the gene matches: 11. This table comes from immunoSEQ multiplex PCR, and its TCRdb copy is limited to in-frame clones, with some not included. The sample contains about 140,000 clones, about 92% of which appear only once. This TCR derives from an adult in good health. The chain combines TRBV5-5 with TRBJ1-6; 7 nucleotides agree with TRBD1. Sequences were derived from peripheral blood, sampled on day 0 of AZD1222 vaccination. The CDR3: CASSPLTGPRSPLHF. The CDR3 DNA reads TGTGCCAGCAGCCCCTTGACAGGGCCAAGGTCACCCCTCCACTTT.